These T cell receptor beta chains were read from a single sample in a study of cytomegalovirus exposure and HLA in healthy donors. Sequencing was performed with immunoSEQ multiplex PCR; in TCRdb, only in-frame clones are kept and a portion is missing. This table has approximately 200,000 clones, about 80% appearing once. The material sequenced was PBMCs. The receptor set was obtained from a man between 18 and 29 years old in good health and CMV-seropositive. Both conserved end residues are part of each CDR3. A D gene is named only where the DNA matches it firmly. Size is stated for part of the rows, as once, few or many counts, or as a class when the clone is expanded.

>TRBJ2-7|NA|TRBV5-6|many
CASSLASSYEQYF
TGTGCCAGCAGCTTGGCCTCTAGCTACGAGCAGTACTTC
>TRBJ2-1|TRBD2|TRBV9|NA
CASSVGLAGDYNEQFF
TGTGCTAGCAGCGTAGGACTAGCGGGAGACTACAATGAGCAGTTCTTC
>TRBJ1-2|TRBD1|TRBV5-1|NA
CASSATGTGLGGYTF
TGCGCCAGCAGCGCTACCGGGACAGGTTTAGGTGGCTACACCTTC
>TRBJ2-2|NA|TRBV27|NA
CASKPKNTGELFF
TGTGCCAGCAAGCCGAAGAACACCGGGGAGCTGTTTTTT
>TRBJ2-3|NA|TRBV28|NA
CASSLSPGMPDTQYF
TGTGCCAGCAGTTTATCCCCGGGAATGCCAGATACGCAGTATTTT
>TRBJ1-4|NA|TRBV2|NA
CASSSQVAQYREKLFF
TGTGCCAGCAGTTCCCAGGTTGCCCAATATCGGGAAAAACTGTTTTTT
>TRBJ2-3|TRBD2|TRBV11-2|NA
CASSTGLAGAPNEYF
TGTGCCAGCAGCACGGGACTAGCGGGAGCACCCAATGAGTATTTT
>TRBJ1-1|NA|TRBV5-4|NA
CASSGSRVYTEAFF
TGTGCCAGCAGCGGGAGTAGGGTTTACACTGAAGCTTTCTTT
>TRBJ1-5|TRBD1|TRBV4-2|NA
CASSQGSAGTGGQPQHF
TGTGCCAGCAGCCAAGGATCGGCCGGGACAGGCGGCCAGCCCCAGCATTTT
>TRBJ1-1|TRBD1|TRBV6-1|NA
CASSERRTGARTEAFF
TGTGCCAGCAGTGAGCGAAGGACAGGGGCCCGTACTGAAGCTTTCTTT
>TRBJ1-2|NA|TRBV12-5|NA
CPREGGYGYTF
TGTCCCAGGGAAGGGGGCTATGGCTACACCTTC
>TRBJ1-4|NA|TRBV5-8|NA
CASSWTVNEKLFF
TGTGCCAGCAGCTGGACAGTGAATGAAAAACTGTTTTTT
>TRBJ2-7|NA|TRBV27|once
CASKKARNSGGGSYEQYF
TGTGCCAGCAAAAAAGCCAGGAATAGCGGTGGGGGTTCCTACGAGCAGTACTTC
>TRBJ2-7|TRBD2|TRBV7-8|NA
CASSLRTSGSPSEQYF
TGTGCCAGCAGCCTACGGACTAGCGGGAGCCCCTCCGAGCAGTACTTC
>TRBJ2-7|NA|TRBV5-4|NA
CASSLRGTLGDEQYF
TGTGCCAGCAGCCTCAGGGGGACTTTAGGGGACGAGCAGTACTTC
>TRBJ1-3|NA|TRBV4-3|NA
CASSQESPGGNTIYF
TGCGCCAGCAGCCAAGAATCCCCGGGAGGAAACACCATATATTTT
>TRBJ1-4|NA|TRBV27|NA
CASRGREATNEKLFF
TGTGCCAGCAGGGGGAGGGAGGCAACTAATGAAAAACTGTTTTTT
>TRBJ1-4|NA|TRBV7-9|NA
CASSPAGNEKLFF
TGTGCCAGCAGCCCCGCAGGGAATGAAAAACTGTTTTTT
>TRBJ2-5|TRBD2|TRBV2|NA
CASSGRLAGGETQYF
TGTGCCAGCAGTGGCAGACTAGCGGGCGGGGAGACCCAGTACTTC
>TRBJ2-3|NA|TRBV7-3|NA
CASSPLGTDTQYF
TGTGCCAGCAGCCCCCTCGGCACAGATACGCAGTATTTT
>TRBJ2-7|TRBD2|TRBV28|NA
CASSLSAGVGSEQYF
TGTGCCAGCAGTTTATCGGCGGGAGTGGGCAGCGAGCAGTACTTC
>TRBJ1-4|NA|TRBV7-2|few
CASSLGPGMGQKLFF
TGTGCCAGCAGCTTAGGTCCGGGCATGGGGCAAAAACTGTTTTTT
>TRBJ1-1|TRBD1|TRBV6-5|NA
CASSYGQGMKNTEAFF
TGTGCCAGCAGTTACGGACAGGGGATGAAGAACACTGAAGCTTTCTTT
>TRBJ2-7|NA|TRBV18|NA
CASSPPRGYEQYF
TGTGCCAGCTCACCACCCCGAGGCTACGAGCAGTACTTC
>TRBJ2-5|TRBD1|TRBV2|NA
CASSPGQGPETQYF
TGTGCCAGCAGCCCGGGACAGGGGCCAGAGACCCAGTACTTC
>TRBJ2-7|TRBD2|TRBV5-1|NA
CASSPLAGDLGEQYF
TGCGCCAGCAGCCCCTTGGCGGGAGATTTAGGGGAGCAGTACTTC
>TRBJ2-5|NA|TRBV2|NA
CASVRRMQETQYF
TGTGCCAGCGTACGGAGGATGCAAGAGACCCAGTACTTC
>TRBJ2-5|TRBD2|TRBV5-4|NA
CASSLDGTSGETQYF
TGTGCCAGCAGCTTAGACGGGACTAGCGGGGAGACCCAGTACTTC
>TRBJ2-1|TRBD2|TRBV6-4|NA
CASSSLGGDYNEQFF
TGTGCCAGCAGTTCCCTGGGGGGGGATTACAATGAGCAGTTCTTC
>TRBJ2-7|NA|TRBV10-1|NA
CASSEETVHEQYF
TGCGCCAGCAGTGAGGAGACAGTCCACGAGCAGTACTTC
>TRBJ1-2|TRBD1|TRBV4-2|few
CASSPTGTLNYGYTF
TGTGCCAGCAGCCCGACAGGGACGCTAAACTATGGCTACACCTTC
>TRBJ2-6|NA|TRBV7-3|few
CASSLGAGANVLTF
TGTGCCAGCAGCCTCGGGGCTGGGGCCAACGTCCTGACTTTC
>TRBJ1-1|NA|TRBV6-5|NA
CASSWSSSNTEAFF
TGTGCCAGCAGTTGGTCGAGTTCGAACACTGAAGCTTTCTTT
>TRBJ2-1|TRBD2|TRBV11-3|NA
CASSPSSGRGNEQFF
TGTGCCAGCAGCCCCTCTAGCGGGAGGGGGAATGAGCAGTTCTTC
>TRBJ2-1|TRBD1|TRBV7-9|NA
CASSPADRGSYNEQFF
TGTGCCAGCAGCCCCGCGGACAGGGGATCCTACAATGAGCAGTTCTTC
>TRBJ2-2|NA|TRBV30|NA
CAWSPWTDPASGELFF
TGTGCCTGGAGTCCTTGGACAGATCCCGCTTCCGGGGAGCTGTTTTTT
>TRBJ2-7|NA|TRBV6-1|NA
CASSEVGRVYEQYF
TGTGCCAGCAGTGAAGTGGGCAGGGTCTACGAGCAGTACTTC
>TRBJ2-3|NA|TRBV27|NA
CASWMGLSSTDTQYF
TGTGCCAGCTGGATGGGGCTGTCTAGCACAGATACGCAGTATTTT
>TRBJ1-5|NA|TRBV9|few
CASSTRQPQHF
TGTGCCAGCAGCACTCGACAGCCTCAGCATTTT
>TRBJ2-7|TRBD2|TRBV19|NA
CASSSDPVGSGSLYEQYF
TGTGCCAGTAGTTCGGACCCCGTTGGGAGCGGGAGTCTCTACGAGCAGTACTTC
>TRBJ2-7|TRBD2|TRBV7-2|NA
CASSVTSGPGYEQYF
TGTGCCAGCAGCGTCACTAGCGGGCCGGGCTACGAGCAGTACTTC
>TRBJ2-2|TRBD2|TRBV18|NA
CASSPVPSGSGTGELFF
TGTGCCAGCTCACCAGTTCCTAGCGGGAGCGGGACCGGGGAGCTGTTTTTT
>TRBJ2-7|NA|TRBV6-5|NA
CASMGHILLEQYF
TGTGCCAGCATGGGACATATCCTGTTAGAGCAGTACTTC
>TRBJ1-1|NA|TRBV5-6|few
CASSSMLGLNTEAFF
TGTGCCAGCAGCTCGATGTTGGGGCTTAACACTGAAGCTTTCTTT
>TRBJ2-5|NA|TRBV6-4|NA
CASSVFGGEEETQYF
TGTGCCAGCAGCGTATTTGGGGGCGAGGAAGAGACCCAGTACTTC
>TRBJ2-3|NA|TRBV6-5|NA
CASSRPGSDTQYF
TGTGCCAGCAGTCGGCCCGGGTCAGATACGCAGTATTTT
>TRBJ2-3|NA|TRBV6-4|NA
CASSENRVGADTQYF
TGTGCCAGCAGCGAAAACAGGGTGGGCGCAGATACGCAGTATTTT
>TRBJ2-7|TRBD2|TRBV15|once
CATSGLAGVGGYEQYF
TGTGCCACCAGCGGACTAGCGGGAGTCGGCGGGTACGAGCAGTACTTC
>TRBJ2-7|TRBD1|TRBV11-1|NA
CASSFGQVGLGYEQYF
TGTGCCAGCAGCTTTGGACAGGTTGGGCTCGGCTACGAGCAGTACTTC
>TRBJ1-3|NA|TRBV4-1|NA
CASSQVGQLSSGNTIYF
TGCGCCAGCAGCCAAGTTGGACAGCTAAGCTCTGGAAACACCATATATTTT
>TRBJ1-5|TRBD1|TRBV28|NA
CASSLYGTGNQPQHF
TGTGCCAGCAGTTTATATGGGACAGGCAATCAGCCCCAGCATTTT